This TCR beta chain was found in a study of ipilimumab plus nivolumab after autologous stem cell transplantation. Starting 14 to 28 days after autologous transplant, ipilimumab 1 mg/kg was given. Patients received nivolumab 3 mg/kg at weeks 1, 4, 7, 10, then fortnightly to week 26. There are 15 residues in the CDR3. Germline values: CDR1 LGHNA, CDR2 YNFKEQ. After removal of 5 bases from V and 3 bases from J, the junction contained 9 bases not matched to a gene. Clones were read by immunoSEQ multiplex PCR, and TCRdb kept only the in-frame ones, dropping some. This sample has approximately 40,000 clones, with around 92% found just once.

The source of this sequence is a male donor with multiple myeloma. This chain connects TRBV4-2 to TRBJ2-7; 8 bases are shared with TRBD2. The input for sequencing was PBMCs, taken in a trial of ipilimumab plus nivolumab as post-transplant consolidation. The CDR3 sequence is CASSYREGDLYEQYF. In DNA form, the CDR3 reads TGTGCCAGCAGCTACCGGGAGGGAGATCTCTACGAGCAGTACTTC.